These T cell receptor beta chains were read from a single sample in a study of graft-versus-host responses after intestinal transplantation. These receptors' antigens are unknown. Assay: immunoSEQ multiplex PCR; the TCRdb copy retains only in-frame clones and omits some. The sample contains 75,000 to 95,000 clones, 85% to 95% of which appear only once. Sequencing used unstimulated CD4+ T cells sorted from spleen or lymph node cells, obtained before transplant. The receptors were sampled from a human donor who was the organ donor for an intestinal transplant. The CDR3 runs from the conserved cysteine through the conserved F or W.

>TRBJ1-2|TRBV6-1
CASSEEVHQTGFGYTF
>TRBJ2-3|TRBV27
CASSNRGRPLTDTQYF
>TRBJ1-5|TRBV6-5
CASSGTGHNQPQHF
>TRBJ2-1|TRBV11-3
CASSLDRLGPEQFF
>TRBJ2-1|TRBV14
CASSQGTGWVTRYNEQFF
>TRBJ2-3|TRBV4-2
CASSKEETSGSSTDTQYF
>TRBJ2-7|TRBV27
CASSFRQGAFDEQYF
>TRBJ2-7|TRBV7-9
CASSLGLAGGYEQYF
>TRBJ1-1|TRBV2
CASSELGGLNTEAFF
>TRBJ2-2|TRBV7-2
CASSLVVAGGVTGELFF
>TRBJ1-1|TRBV27
CASSFRGKGTEAFF
>TRBJ1-5|TRBV2
CASSESGANQPQHF
>TRBJ2-5|TRBV6-4
CASSDVREAETQYF
>TRBJ1-5|TRBV28
CASSTAGGAMTQHF
>TRBJ1-6|TRBV9
CASSKGTGVSLHF
>TRBJ1-5|TRBV28
CASGLSWGNQPQHF
>TRBJ1-2|TRBV28
CATGVGYGYTF
>TRBJ1-3|TRBV28
CASVRYGSSGNTIYF
>TRBJ2-3|TRBV5-1
CASSTSVGSGWDTQYF
>TRBJ2-3|TRBV5-1
CASSLTSGGSRVTQYF
>TRBJ2-5|TRBV5-1
CASSSGEAETQYF
>TRBJ2-1|TRBV5-1
CASSLSPGGLYEQFF
>TRBJ1-5|TRBV6-1
CASRTTGGSNQPQHF
>TRBJ2-5|TRBV4-1
CASSLAAGLAGEETQYF
>TRBJ2-7|TRBV6-1
CASSEPVYEQYF
>TRBJ2-3|TRBV28
CASSRVGLTDAQYF
>TRBJ2-7|TRBV11-2
CASSSPRDRAYEQYF
>TRBJ2-2|TRBV5-4
CASSLLAGGRLPGELFF
>TRBJ2-2|TRBV28
CASRDPSSGGSNTGELFF
>TRBJ2-1|TRBV19
CASSTDRLQYNEQFF
>TRBJ1-5|TRBV19
CASSIMGRSNQPQHF
>TRBJ2-4|TRBV23-1
CASSLSGRRENIQYF
>TRBJ1-2|TRBV6-1
CASSEYIQGPYGYTF
>TRBJ2-2|TRBV28
CASIWAAQNTGELFF
>TRBJ2-3|TRBV18
CASSYTAGDTQYF
>TRBJ2-5|TRBV29-1
CSVEIGGNVETQYF
>TRBJ2-1|TRBV6-1
CASKSIAGTYNEQFF
>TRBJ2-5|TRBV7-3
CASSLSGRGRETQYF
>TRBJ2-1|TRBV19
CASSSGGSYNEQFF
>TRBJ2-2|TRBV11-3
CASSRDRLNTGELFF
>TRBJ2-1|TRBV7-2
CASSVSRDLYNEQFF
>TRBJ1-2|TRBV5-6
CASSLGSTGHGGYTF
>TRBJ2-2|TRBV19
CASSIRTTSGGGGELFF
>TRBJ2-1|TRBV6-1
CASRLAGGNNEQFF
>TRBJ2-3|TRBV4-2
CASSQASGITDTQYF
>TRBJ2-3|TRBV7-9
CASSLGQGSTDTQYF
>TRBJ2-2|TRBV11-3
CASSSRVSGELFF
>TRBJ2-7|TRBV5-1
CASSLVSGSSYEQYF